These 22 T cell receptor beta chains came from one sample sequenced in a study of cytomegalovirus exposure and HLA in healthy donors. Measured with immunoSEQ multiplex PCR; TCRdb has only the in-frame clones, and not every one. Here the sample spans about 360,000 clones, just over 85% being singletons. The sample consisted of PBMCs. The receptor source for this set is a young woman in good health and CMV-seronegative.

The chain carries TRBV5-1 and TRBJ2-5, with 13 bases aligning to TRBD2. V dropped 5 bases and J dropped 2; count of bases not matched to a gene: 12. Germline CDR1 SGHRS, CDR2 YFSETQ. The CDR3 loop spans 18 amino acids. CDR3 in DNA: TGCGCCAGCAGAAGACCGGGACTAGCGGGGAGGGGGCAAGAGACCCAGTACTTC. Amino acid sequence: CASRRPGLAGRGQETQYF.

V usage is TRBV19 and J usage is TRBJ2-1; no definite D call. V lost 3 bases, J lost 0 bases, and 9 bases lay in between. This CDR3 is built from 15 residues. The germline gives CDR1 LNHDA, CDR2 SQIVND (reference sequence). The CDR3 is CASSIQKSSYNEQFF. The CDR3 DNA sequence: TGTGCCAGTAGTATCCAAAAGAGCTCCTACAATGAGCAGTTCTTC.

The chain combines TRBV7-2 with TRBJ2-7; a weak D match, TRBD1 (7 bases). The CDR3 sequence is 15 residues long. V lost 8 bases, J lost 2 bases, and 19 bases lay in between. Looked up from germline, CDR1 is SGHTA and CDR2 is FQGNSA. In DNA form, the CDR3 reads TGTGCCAGCTCCACAGGGGCCCCGGGGGCCTACGAGCAGTACTTC. Protein sequence: CASSTGAPGAYEQYF.

This clone is a singleton in its sample. The J gene is TRBJ2-7, the V gene TRBV2; D unresolved. Between the trimmed V and J ends, which lost 4 bases and 0 bases, there was a span of 7 bases. Germline V gene sequence: CDR1 SNHLY, CDR2 FYNNEI. CDR3 length equals 13 residues. The CDR3 loop is CASSVASSYEQYF. CDR3 nucleotide sequence: TGTGCCAGCAGTGTGGCCAGCTCCTACGAGCAGTACTTC.

The CDR3: CASLSDNYGYTF. CDR3 bases: TGTGCCAGCTTGTCAGATAACTATGGCTACACCTTC. J is TRBJ1-2 and V is TRBV2; no reliable D call. CDR3 length equals 12 residues. Trimming left V 8 bases short and J 1 base short, with 8 bases between. Looked up from germline, CDR1 is SNHLY and CDR2 is FYNNEI.

The chain has TRBV5-1 and TRBJ2-3, with 8 bases matching TRBD2. Germline CDR1 is SGHRS and CDR2 is YFSETQ. V was clipped by 0 bases and J by 0 bases; unmatched bases: 9. The CDR3 is made up of 18 amino acids. The CDR3 DNA reads as TGCGCCAGCAGCTTGGCGGTCGGAGCGGGGGCGAGCACAGATACGCAGTATTTT. Amino acids: CASSLAVGAGASTDTQYF.

This chain joins TRBV29-1 and TRBJ1-3; 11 nucleotides agree with TRBD1. CDR1 and CDR2 from the germline V gene are SQVTM and ANQGSEA. This CDR3 is built from 15 residues. V gave up 5 bases and J gave up 4 bases; unmatched junction bases: 7. CDR3 DNA: TGCAGCGTTCCAGGACAGGGGGCGTCCGGAAACACCATATATTTT. As protein: CSVPGQGASGNTIYF.

This clone was seen more than once but under ten times. The chain uses TRBV4-2 and TRBJ1-1; D call uncertain. Germline-derived CDR1 and CDR2 are LGHNA and YNFKEQ. The CDR3 extends over 15 amino acids. V lost 0 bases to trimming and J lost 3 bases, with 11 bases between them. This CDR3 is CASSQDRGPDTEAFF. The CDR3 DNA follows: TGTGCCAGCAGCCAAGATCGGGGTCCAGACACTGAAGCTTTCTTT.

The V call is TRBV7-9, the J call TRBJ2-7; D possibly corresponds to TRBD2 (5 bases). Trimming pared 4 bases from V and 2 bases from J, leaving 24 bases between. CDR3 length: 18 residues. Per germline, CDR1 SEHNR and CDR2 FQNEAQ (reference sequence). CDR3 bases: TGTGCCAGCAGCTCCTTTAGGGAGTACGGAGGCCCCACCTACGAGCAGTACTTC. Translation gives CASSSFREYGGPTYEQYF.

CDR3: CASSLTAATAYNEQFF. CDR3 nucleotide sequence: TGTGCCAGCAGTTTAACGGCAGCGACAGCGTACAATGAGCAGTTCTTC. The rearrangement uses TRBV27 and TRBJ2-1, with D possibly TRBD1 on 5 matching bases. V lost 2 bases, J lost 4 bases, and 15 bases lay in between. The CDR3 consists of 16 residues. The germline gives CDR1 MNHEY, CDR2 SMNVEV (reference sequence).

V usage is TRBV7-9 and J usage is TRBJ2-1; D uncertain. Looked up from germline, CDR1 is SEHNR and CDR2 is FQNEAQ (reference sequence). There are 11 residues in the CDR3. V was trimmed by 1 base and J by 9 bases, leaving 4 bases between them. The CDR3 DNA sequence: TGTGCCAGCAGCTTAGGGCCTGAGCAGTTCTTC. Its protein is CASSLGPEQFF.

The rearrangement uses TRBV4-1 and TRBJ1-2, with D perhaps TRBD1 (5 bases). The V end lost 0 bases, the J end lost 3 bases, and 11 bases lay between the germline ends. CDR3 size: 15 residues. Per germline, CDR1 MGHRA and CDR2 YSYEKL. CDR3 nucleotides: TGCGCCAGCAGCCAAGAGAGCAAGGGGTACTATGGCTACACCTTC. Residues: CASSQESKGYYGYTF.

J is TRBJ1-5 and V is TRBV30, with TRBD1 matching over 8 bases. CDR1 GTSNPN and CDR2 SVGIG come from the germline V gene (reference sequence). The CDR3 totals 15 residues. The trim removed 2 bases at V and 3 bases at J, leaving 6 bases unmatched. Here the CDR3 DNA reads TGTGCCTGGAGTTTGGAGACAGGGGCCAATCAGCCCCAGCATTTT. Translating it yields CAWSLETGANQPQHF.

This chain joins TRBV27 and TRBJ2-1; 7 positions match TRBD2. The CDR3 has 13 residues. Per germline, CDR1 MNHEY and CDR2 SMNVEV (reference sequence). V shed 6 bases and J 7 bases; nucleotides not matched to a gene: 6. The CDR3 DNA follows: TGTGCCAGCAGCTTCAGCGGGGCTAATGAGCAGTTCTTC. Its translation is CASSFSGANEQFF.

The chain carries TRBV28 and TRBJ2-1, with 14 positions matching TRBD2. The CDR3 is 17 residues long. The germline gives CDR1 MDHEN, CDR2 SYDVKM. J lost 5 bases, V lost 5 bases, and 8 bases had no gene match. As DNA, the CDR3 is TGTGCCAGCAGTCCCCTGACTAGCGGGAGGGAAAACAATGAGCAGTTCTTC. It specifies CASSPLTSGRENNEQFF.

The chain uses TRBV30 and TRBJ2-1; 11 bases line up with TRBD2. The germline CDR1 and CDR2 sequences are GTSNPN and SVGIG (reference sequence). The CDR3 totals 13 residues. The V and J ends lost 7 bases and 4 bases, in that order; junction bases with no gene match: 3. For the CDR3, the DNA is TGTGCCTTGGGACTAGCGGTGTACAATGAGCAGTTCTTC. The encoded protein is CALGLAVYNEQFF.

The rearrangement links TRBV7-8 to TRBJ1-1; D may be TRBD1 (6 bases). Germline V lookup: CDR1 SGHVS, CDR2 FQNEAQ. The CDR3 consists of 15 residues. V was shortened by 4 bases and J by 5 bases, with 17 bases between the two germline ends. CDR3 sequence: CASSSSTGPETEAFF. The CDR3, as DNA: TGTGCCAGCAGCTCTTCGACAGGTCCAGAAACTGAAGCTTTCTTT.

V gene TRBV15 combines with J gene TRBJ2-3; D is perhaps TRBD2 (5 bases). CDR3 length: 13 amino acids. Germline CDR1 reads LNHNV; CDR2 reads YYDKDF (reference sequence). V was pared by 7 bases and J by 4 bases, with 12 bases between. CDR3 nucleotides: TGTGCCACCAAGGCGGGTAGTCCAGATACGCAGTATTTT. Translating gives CATKAGSPDTQYF.

The rearrangement joins TRBV5-6 to TRBJ2-2; 8 positions agree with TRBD2. This CDR3 comprises 18 residues. With 3 bases clipped from V and 1 base from J, the junction kept 11 bases outside the gene matches. Germline values: CDR1 SGHDT, CDR2 YYEEEE. CDR3 residues: CASSWDPSSGGNTGELFF. The CDR3 coding sequence is TGTGCCAGCAGCTGGGACCCGTCGAGCGGGGGGAACACCGGGGAGCTGTTTTTT.

The chain recombines TRBV7-8 with TRBJ1-2; D is undetermined. CDR1 and CDR2 from the germline V gene are SGHVS and FQNEAQ. Deletions cut 11 bases from V and 8 bases from J, with 18 bases between. This CDR3 region has 12 residues. CDR3 sequence reads: CASGVLLEGYTF. Written as DNA, the CDR3 is TGTGCCTCCGGAGTTTTACTGGAGGGCTACACCTTC.

V usage is TRBV6-5 and J usage is TRBJ2-3; 10 bases map to TRBD1. CDR3 length equals 14 residues. The germline V gene has CDR1 MNHEY and CDR2 SVGAGI. J was trimmed by 1 base and V by 6 bases; bases with no gene match: 1. In nucleotides, the CDR3 is TGTGCCAGCAGCGGACAGGGGGGCACAGATACGCAGTATTTT. It is translated as CASSGQGGTDTQYF.

The chain uses TRBV7-6 and TRBJ1-5; 8 bases agree with TRBD1. Germline V CDR1 and CDR2: SGHVS, FNYEAQ. Trimming at V came to 5 bases and at J to 2 bases, leaving 8 bases not matched to a gene. This CDR3 is built from 16 residues. The CDR3 region is CASSIGQGAGNQPQHF. The CDR3 nucleotides read TGTGCCAGCAGCATAGGTCAGGGGGCGGGCAATCAGCCCCAGCATTTT.